This T cell receptor beta chain was captured by sequencing in a study of T cell changes during pregnancy in multiple sclerosis. Looked up from germline, CDR1 is LNHDA and CDR2 is SQIVND (reference sequence). Trimming took off 3 bases at V and 2 bases at J, with 11 bases between the two ends. This CDR3 has 15 amino acids. The data were produced by immunoSEQ multiplex PCR, yet TCRdb's version contains in-frame clones alone and is incomplete. The table has about 100,000 clones, roughly 90% seen once. The source is a female donor in good health, enrolled as a control in a pregnancy study. Sequencing used peripheral blood, obtained in the third trimester of pregnancy. V gene TRBV19 combines with J gene TRBJ2-1; D might be TRBD2 (5 bases). Here the CDR3 reads CASSITAETYNEQFF. CDR3 coding DNA: TGTGCCAGTAGTATTACAGCGGAAACCTACAATGAGCAGTTCTTC.